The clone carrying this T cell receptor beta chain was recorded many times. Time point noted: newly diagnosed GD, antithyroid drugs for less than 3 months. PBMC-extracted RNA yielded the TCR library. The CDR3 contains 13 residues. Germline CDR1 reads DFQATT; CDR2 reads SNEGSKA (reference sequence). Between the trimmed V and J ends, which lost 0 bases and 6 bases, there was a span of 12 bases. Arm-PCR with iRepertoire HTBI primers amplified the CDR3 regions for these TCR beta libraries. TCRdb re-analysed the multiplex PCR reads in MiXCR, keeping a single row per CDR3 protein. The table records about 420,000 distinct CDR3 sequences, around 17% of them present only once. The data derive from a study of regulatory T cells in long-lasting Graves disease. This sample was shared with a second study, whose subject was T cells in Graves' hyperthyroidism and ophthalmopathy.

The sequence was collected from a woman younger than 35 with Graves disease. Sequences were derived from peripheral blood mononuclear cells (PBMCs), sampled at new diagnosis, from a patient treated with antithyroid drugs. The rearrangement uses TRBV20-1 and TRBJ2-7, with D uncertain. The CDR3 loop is CSARDPTLVEQYF. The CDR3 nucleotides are TGCAGTGCTAGAGATCCCACCCTCGTCGAGCAGTACTTC.